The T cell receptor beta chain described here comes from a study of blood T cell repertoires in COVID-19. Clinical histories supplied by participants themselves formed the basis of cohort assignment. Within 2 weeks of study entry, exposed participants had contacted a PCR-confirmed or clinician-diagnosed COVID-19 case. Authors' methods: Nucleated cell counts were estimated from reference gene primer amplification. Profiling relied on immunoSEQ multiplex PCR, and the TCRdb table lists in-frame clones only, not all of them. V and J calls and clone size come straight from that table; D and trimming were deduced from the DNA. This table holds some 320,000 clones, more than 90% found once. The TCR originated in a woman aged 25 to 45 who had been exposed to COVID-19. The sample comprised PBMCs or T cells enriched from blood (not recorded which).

CDR3 bases: TGTGCCAGCAGCTTCCGAGGTGGTGAAAAACTGTTTTTT. This gives the protein CASSFRGGEKLFF. The chain has TRBV6-6 and TRBJ1-4; D gene uncertain. The CDR3 covers 13 residues. V dropped 6 bases and J dropped 7 bases, with 12 bases sitting between them. CDR1 and CDR2 (germline): MNHNY, SVGAGI (reference sequence).